In its sample, the clone carrying this TCR beta chain was seen a few times. Germline CDR1 and CDR2: SGHTA and FQGTGA. Trimming left V 5 bases short and J 11 bases short, with 14 bases between. The CDR3 sequence is 12 residues long. The data were taken from a study of long-term antiretroviral therapy in people with HIV. With survey level as its setting, the immunoSEQ assay was v3.0. The assay was immunoSEQ multiplex PCR, and TCRdb's table has in-frame clones only and misses some. The table lists over 30,000 clones, approximately 80% of them singletons. The material sequenced was unsorted PBMCs, taken 2 years after starting antiretroviral therapy. The source is a woman between 45 and 60 years old with HIV. The rearrangement uses TRBV7-3 and TRBJ2-3; D unclear. As DNA, the CDR3 is TGTGCCAGCAGCCCCCGCCTTGGTGGGCAGTATTTT. Encoded protein: CASSPRLGGQYF. The full variable domain, with the rest looked up from reference TRBV7-3 and TRBJ2-3, is GAGVSQTPSNKVTEKGKYVELRCDPISGHTALYWYRQSLGQGPEFLIYFQGTGAADDSGLPNDRFFAVRPEGSVSTLKIQRTERGDSAVYLCASSPRLGGQYFGPGTRLTVL.